These 30 T cell receptor beta chains were all obtained from the same sample, sequenced in a study of regulatory T cells in long-lasting Graves disease. Sequencing libraries for TCR beta were prepared with iRepertoire HTBI primers and Arm-PCR of CDR3 regions. MiXCR, run by TCRdb on the multiplex PCR reads, gives a single entry per CDR3 protein. The data contain around 500,000 distinct CDR3 sequences, around 13% of them singletons. Documented time point: newly diagnosed GD, antithyroid drugs for less than 3 months. There was RNA extracted from PBMCs, and the TCR library was made from it. The sample was also linked to a second study, of T cells in Graves' hyperthyroidism and ophthalmopathy.

This material consisted of peripheral blood mononuclear cells (PBMCs), taken at new diagnosis, from a patient treated with antithyroid drugs. The source of these receptors is a woman in her 30s with Graves disease.

This clonotype came up a few times. The chain carries TRBV5-1 and TRBJ2-3; D ambiguous. Germline lookup yields CDR1 SGHRS and CDR2 YFSETQ. The CDR3 length is 11 residues. Trimming cost V 4 bases and J 6 bases, with 6 bases left between them. DNA for the CDR3: TGCGCCAGCAGCGCGGAGGATACGCAGTATTTT. Encoded protein: CASSAEDTQYF.

This clonotype was recorded many times. Relative to the germline gene, one junction end is altered; a read error may explain this. This sequence joins TRBV5-1 and TRBJ1-1; 11 nucleotides align to TRBD1. Germline V gives CDR1 SGHRS, CDR2 YFSETQ. CDR3 length equals 15 residues. The CDR3 DNA reads TGCGCCAGCAGTCGGACAGGGGGCATGAACGCTGAAGCTTTCTTT. Translated: CASSRTGGMNAEAFF.

This clonotype was observed many times. This chain links TRBV28 with TRBJ1-1; D not certain. The CDR3 is 14 amino acids. Trimming cost V 6 bases and J 3 bases, with 14 bases left between them. Germline V gene data show CDR1 as MDHEN and CDR2 as SYDVKM. The CDR3 loop is CASSPLFPHTEAFF. The CDR3 bases are TGTGCCAGCAGCCCCCTCTTCCCCCACACTGAAGCTTTCTTT.

Ten or more counts support this clonotype. This chain links TRBV7-6 with TRBJ2-5; no firm D call. The CDR3 sequence is 13 residues long. Germline V gives CDR1 SGHVS, CDR2 FNYEAQ. V dropped 5 bases and J dropped 1 base, with 8 bases sitting between them. DNA for the CDR3: TGTGCCAGCAGCCCTACAGTCCAAGAGACCCAGTACTTC. Protein product: CASSPTVQETQYF.

This clonotype was counted ten times or more. The chain combines TRBV11-3 with TRBJ2-4, with 7 positions matching TRBD1. The CDR3 covers 16 residues. Trimming at V came to 2 bases and at J to 3 bases, leaving 7 bases not matched to a gene. The germline CDR1 and CDR2 sequences are SGHNT and YENEEA. CDR3 sequence: CASSLPGTAIKNIQYF. CDR3 sequence (DNA): TGTGCCAGCAGCTTACCGGGGACAGCCATCAAAAACATTCAGTACTTC.

This clonotype came up many times. The V gene is TRBV12-3 or TRBV12-4, the J gene TRBJ2-1; 10 bases fit TRBD2. The CDR3 consists of 14 residues. After removal of 3 bases from V and 5 bases from J, the junction contained 1 base not matched to a gene. The CDR3 nucleotides are TGTGCCAGCAGTTTTGGACTAGCGGACAATGAGCAGTTCTTC. Residues: CASSFGLADNEQFF.

This clonotype came up many times. The chain carries TRBV2 and TRBJ2-2; TRBD2 matches 7 bases. This CDR3 region has 13 residues. Per germline, CDR1 SNHLY and CDR2 FYNNEI. V lost 11 bases, J lost 7 bases, and 10 bases stayed unmatched. The DNA for the CDR3 is TGTGCCTCCGGCGGGAGCGTCGGCGGGGAGCTGTTTTTT. Translating gives CASGGSVGGELFF.

Regarding this clonotype: A read error may be the cause here, since a much bigger clone is one base away. This chain connects TRBV7-9 to TRBJ2-1; tentatively, D is TRBD1 (6 bases). Germline CDR1 is SEHNR and CDR2 is FQNEAQ (reference sequence). This CDR3 comprises 13 residues. Trimming took off 5 bases at V and 10 bases at J, with 15 bases between the two ends. CDR3 amino acids: CASSAGQSYEQFF. CDR3 sequence (DNA): TGTGCCAGCAGCGCTGGACAGTCCTACGAGCAGTTCTTC. Full variable domain (outside the CDR3, taken from reference TRBV7-9 and TRBJ2-1): DTGVSQNPRHKITKRGQNVTFRCDPISEHNRLYWYRQTLGQGPEFLTYFQNEAQLEKSRLLSDRFSAERPKGSFSTLEIQRTEQGDSAMYLCASSAGQSYEQFFGPGTRLTVL.

This clonotype has a count of ten or more. The rearrangement links TRBV30 to TRBJ2-5; D is unresolved. Trimming left V 3 bases short and J 2 bases short, with 13 bases between. The germline V gene has CDR1 GTSNPN and CDR2 SVGIG (reference sequence). This CDR3 is 14 amino acids long. The chain's CDR3 is CAWSIGPDQETQYF. The CDR3 nucleotides read TGTGCCTGGAGCATTGGTCCGGATCAAGAGACCCAGTACTTC.

In this sample, this clonotype turned up many times. V is TRBV27 and J is TRBJ2-7; D gene ambiguous. Germline-derived CDR1 and CDR2 are MNHEY and SMNVEV (reference sequence). The CDR3 consists of 12 residues. Trimming shortened V by 7 bases and J by 1 base, and 8 bases separated the two germline ends. The CDR3 sequence is CASITTSYEQYF. CDR3 nucleotide sequence: TGTGCCAGCATTACGACATCCTACGAGCAGTACTTC.

This clonotype was observed many times. This CDR3 is CASSRQGVAEAFF. CDR3 bases: TGTGCCAGCAGCAGACAGGGAGTCGCTGAAGCTTTCTTT. This sequence joins TRBV6-1 and TRBJ1-1, with 7 bases fitting TRBD1. Trimming took 6 bases from V and 6 from J; bases not matched to a gene: 7. The CDR3 has 13 amino acids. Germline loops: CDR1 MNHNS, CDR2 SASEGT.

V is TRBV28 and J is TRBJ2-7; 9 bases agree with TRBD2. Germline assignment: CDR1 MDHEN and CDR2 SYDVKM. The CDR3 has 16 amino acids. V shed 3 bases, J shed 4 bases, and the junction held 10 bases outside the gene matches. This chain's CDR3 is CASSFGRSGSMYEQYF. DNA for the CDR3: TGTGCCAGCAGTTTCGGACGTAGCGGGAGTATGTACGAGCAGTACTTC.

This clonotype turned up a few times. V and J are TRBV3-1 and TRBJ2-3; D is tentatively TRBD1 or TRBD2 (5 bases each). Germline CDR1 is LGHDT and CDR2 is YNNKEL (reference sequence). The V end was cut by 0 bases, the J end by 11 bases, with 12 bases between. The CDR3 has 13 residues. The CDR3 spells CASSQDMGDGQYF. The CDR3 DNA is TGTGCCAGCAGCCAAGATATGGGGGACGGGCAGTATTTT.

This clonotype showed up many times. J is TRBJ2-1 and V is TRBV12-3 or TRBV12-4, with 13 bases lining up with TRBD2. Losses at the gene ends were 1 base for V and 8 bases for J; bases not matched to a gene: 2. CDR3 length equals 15 residues. CDR3 sequence reads: CASSLGTSGSDEQFF. CDR3 bases: TGTGCCAGCAGTTTAGGGACTAGCGGGAGCGATGAGCAGTTCTTC.

This clonotype was observed at least ten times. J is TRBJ2-5 and V is TRBV27; D unresolved. The germline CDR1 and CDR2 sequences are MNHEY and SMNVEV (reference sequence). V was clipped by 3 bases and J by 4 bases, with 15 bases between them. The CDR3 spans 15 residues. CDR3 in amino acids: CASSFTWQEVETQYF. CDR3 nucleotide sequence: TGTGCCAGCAGTTTTACTTGGCAGGAAGTAGAGACCCAGTACTTC.

This clonotype was observed a handful of times. The chain carries TRBV7-8 and TRBJ1-5; D unclear. CDR1 is SGHVS and CDR2 is FQNEAQ in the germline V gene. The germline V and J ends were trimmed by 5 bases and 11 bases, with 10 bases remaining between them. CDR3 size: 11 residues. CDR3 DNA: TGTGCCAGCAGCGACTACCGGACCCAGCATTTT. The encoded protein is CASSDYRTQHF.

This clonotype showed up just a few times. A much larger clone differs from this one at a single base, so this may be a read error. The V gene is TRBV12-3 or TRBV12-4, the J gene TRBJ1-1; D not resolved. The CDR3 has 10 amino acids. The CDR3 sequence is CASSRYEDFF. CDR3 bases: TGTGCCAGCAGCCGTTATGAAGATTTCTTT.

To note about this clonotype: This may stem from a read error, because a much larger clone lies one nucleotide away. The V call is TRBV7-8, the J call TRBJ2-1; D is perhaps TRBD2 (6 bases). This CDR3 has 16 residues. CDR1 and CDR2 (germline): SGHVS, FQNEAQ. CDR3 loop: CDSSLGRRATYNEQFF. CDR3 bases: TGTGACAGCAGCTTAGGTCGGAGGGCGACTTACAATGAGCAGTTCTTC. Drawing the rest from reference TRBV7-8 and TRBJ2-1, the complete variable domain is GAGVSQSPRYKVAKRGQDVALRCDPISGHVSLFWYQQALGQGPEFLTYFQNEAQLDKSGLPSDRFFAERPEGSVSTLKIQRTQQEDSAVYLCDSSLGRRATYNEQFFGPGTRLTVL.

This clonotype has ten or more counts. This sequence joins TRBV9 and TRBJ2-1, with D unresolved. This CDR3 comprises 14 residues. CDR1 is SGDLS and CDR2 is YYNGEE in the germline V gene. Trimming took 0 bases from V and 7 from J, leaving 11 bases between them. The CDR3 DNA reads TGTGCCAGCAGCGTAGACCGTTATGAGAATGAGCAGTTCTTC. It encodes CASSVDRYENEQFF.

This clonotype was observed many times. The chain couples TRBV29-1 to TRBJ1-1; possible D gene TRBD1, 6 bases. This CDR3 is 13 amino acids long. Trimming took off 6 bases at V and 4 bases at J, with 15 bases between the two ends. Germline V gives CDR1 SQVTM, CDR2 ANQGSEA. The CDR3 DNA follows: TGCAGCGTCCAAGGGGGTTGGTTCACTGAAGCTTTCTTT. This translates into CSVQGGWFTEAFF.

This clonotype was seen many times. The V gene is TRBV5-5, the J gene TRBJ1-5; tentative D call: TRBD1 (5 bases). The V end was cut by 4 bases, the J end by 1 base, with 18 bases between. The CDR3 is 17 amino acids. Germline CDR1 reads SGHKS; CDR2 reads YYEKEE (reference sequence). The CDR3 nucleotides read TGTGCCAGCAGCGAAGGGGCTGGACGCACGAGCAATCAGCCCCAGCATTTT. It yields the protein CASSEGAGRTSNQPQHF.

There are many counts of this clonotype. V and J are TRBV3-1 and TRBJ1-6; TRBD1 might be the D (5 bases). Germline V gene lookup returns CDR1 LGHDT and CDR2 YNNKEL (reference sequence). Trimming took off 1 base at V and 7 bases at J, with 11 bases between the two ends. The CDR3 totals 15 residues. In DNA form, the CDR3 reads TGTGCCAGCAGCCAAGCGGGACGGCGGAATTCACCCCTCCACTTT. This codes for CASSQAGRRNSPLHF.

This clonotype has ten or more counts. This chain uses TRBV3-1 with TRBJ2-7; tentatively, D is TRBD2 (6 bases). V lost 1 base to trimming and J lost 5 bases, with 12 bases between them. The CDR3 is made up of 14 amino acids. Per germline, CDR1 LGHDT and CDR2 YNNKEL (reference sequence). The CDR3 loop reads CASSQAGEFNEQYF. CDR3 nucleotide sequence: TGTGCCAGCAGCCAAGCGGGAGAATTCAACGAGCAGTACTTC.

V gene TRBV6-1 combines with J gene TRBJ1-2; D is possibly TRBD1 (6 bases). Trimming removed 1 base at V and 6 bases at J, with 9 bases between. The CDR3 runs 13 residues. Per the germline V gene, CDR1 is MNHNS and CDR2 is SASEGT. CDR3 in DNA: TGTGCCAGCAGTGAAGAGGCAGGGGATGGCTACACCTTC. Translating it yields CASSEEAGDGYTF.

This clonotype was seen repeatedly, ten times or more. The chain recombines TRBV28 with TRBJ1-6; weak D call: TRBD1 (5 bases). Germline V lookup: CDR1 MDHEN, CDR2 SYDVKM. The CDR3 loop spans 14 amino acids. Trimming shortened V by 6 bases and J by 10 bases, and 16 bases separated the two germline ends. The CDR3 region is CASSPPQGLSPLHF. CDR3 coding DNA: TGTGCCAGCAGCCCACCCCAGGGTTTGTCACCCCTCCACTTT.

V is TRBV20-1 and J is TRBJ2-7; TRBD2 is a possible D gene (5 bases). Germline V gene lookup returns CDR1 DFQATT and CDR2 SNEGSKA (reference sequence). The CDR3 is made up of 13 amino acids. The V end lost 2 bases, the J end lost 4 bases, and 12 bases lay between the germline ends. The CDR3 region is CSARLADKYEQYF. Written as DNA, the CDR3 is TGCAGTGCTAGACTAGCCGATAAGTACGAGCAGTACTTC.

This clonotype was picked up a small number of times. This chain uses TRBV12-3 or TRBV12-4 with TRBJ1-1, with a tentative D call TRBD1 (6 bases). CDR3 length: 12 amino acids. V was pared by 5 bases and J by 10 bases, with 14 bases between. CDR3 protein: CASSTGLGGAFF. The CDR3 bases are TGTGCCAGCAGTACAGGGCTTGGGGGAGCTTTCTTT.

In this sample, this clonotype turned up a few times. The J gene is TRBJ1-3, the V gene TRBV11-2; D is uncertain. V lost 10 bases, J lost 2 bases, and 21 bases lay in between. CDR1 SGHAT and CDR2 FQNNGV come from the germline V gene. The CDR3 consists of 16 residues. The chain's CDR3 is CATHDYGSPTGNTIYF. Written as DNA, the CDR3 is TGTGCCACACACGACTACGGGTCCCCCACTGGAAACACCATATATTTT. Combining the CDR3 with reference TRBV11-2 and TRBJ1-3 gives the whole variable domain EAGVAQSPRYKIIEKRQSVAFWCNPISGHATLYWYQQILGQGPKLLIQFQNNGVVDDSQLPKDRFSAERLKGVDSTLKIQPAKLEDSAVYLCATHDYGSPTGNTIYFGEGSWLTVV.

In this sample, this clonotype turned up many times. This rearrangement joins TRBV6-2 or TRBV6-3 to TRBJ2-7; 9 bases are a match to TRBD2. The CDR3 runs to 15 residues. Germline lookup yields CDR1 MNHEY and CDR2 SVGEGT. J was trimmed by 2 bases and V by 7 bases; bases with no gene match: 9. The CDR3 DNA reads TGTGCCAGCATTAATAGCGGGAGAGGGGCCTACGAGCAGTACTTC. Translation: CASINSGRGAYEQYF.

The J gene is TRBJ2-7, the V gene TRBV11-2, with TRBD1 identical over 9 bases. Trimming cost V 5 bases and J 7 bases; bases outside gene matches: 6. CDR1 SGHAT and CDR2 FQNNGV come from the germline V gene. The CDR3 contains 13 residues. The CDR3 nucleotides are TGTGCCAGCAGCCCAGACAGGGGGAATGAGCAGTACTTC. Translation gives CASSPDRGNEQYF. The full variable domain, rest sourced from reference TRBV11-2 and TRBJ2-7, is EAGVAQSPRYKIIEKRQSVAFWCNPISGHATLYWYQQILGQGPKLLIQFQNNGVVDDSQLPKDRFSAERLKGVDSTLKIQPAKLEDSAVYLCASSPDRGNEQYFGPGTRLTVT.